A single T cell receptor beta chain is shown here with its context. The sample comes from a study of blood T cell repertoires in COVID-19. In the study overall: COVID-19 samples, acute and convalescent, were from the United States, Italy and Spain. In each case, the material was cDNA or gDNA derived from T cells, B-cell-depleted T cells, or PBMCs.

Germline-derived CDR1 and CDR2 are SGHAT and FQNNGV. Losses at the gene ends were 4 bases for V and 2 bases for J; bases not matched to a gene: 4. The length of the CDR3 is 16 residues. Source study methods: Reference gene primer amplification yielded estimated nucleated cell counts. Using immunoSEQ multiplex PCR, the repertoire was profiled, and TCRdb retains in-frame clones only, with some absent. The DNA gave D and trimming, while V, J and clone size come from that table. The sample contains 200,000 to 250,000 clones, more than 80% of which appear only once. The sample was peripheral blood. The source is a man aged 30 to 45 with COVID-19, enrolled during active disease. V is TRBV11-2 and J is TRBJ2-2; 10 nucleotides match TRBD1. CDR3 nucleotide sequence: TGTGCCAGCAGCTCTAGACAGGGGGCAAACACCGGGGAGCTGTTTTTT. It is translated as CASSSRQGANTGELFF.